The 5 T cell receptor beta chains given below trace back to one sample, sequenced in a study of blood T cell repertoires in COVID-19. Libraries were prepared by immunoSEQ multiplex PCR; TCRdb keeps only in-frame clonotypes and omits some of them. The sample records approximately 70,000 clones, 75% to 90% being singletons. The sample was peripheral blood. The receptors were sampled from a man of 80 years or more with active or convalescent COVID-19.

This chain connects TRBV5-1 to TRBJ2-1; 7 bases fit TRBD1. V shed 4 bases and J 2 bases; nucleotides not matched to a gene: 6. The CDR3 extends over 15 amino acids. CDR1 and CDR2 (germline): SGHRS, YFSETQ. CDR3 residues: CASSPRQGPYNEQFF. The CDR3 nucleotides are TGCGCCAGCAGCCCTAGACAGGGACCCTACAATGAGCAGTTCTTC. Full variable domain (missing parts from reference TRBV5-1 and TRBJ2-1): KAGVTQTPRYLIKTRGQQVTLSCSPISGHRSVSWYQQTPGQGLQFLFEYFSETQRNKGNFPGRFSGRQFSNSRSEMNVSTLELGDSALYLCASSPRQGPYNEQFFGPGTRLTVL.

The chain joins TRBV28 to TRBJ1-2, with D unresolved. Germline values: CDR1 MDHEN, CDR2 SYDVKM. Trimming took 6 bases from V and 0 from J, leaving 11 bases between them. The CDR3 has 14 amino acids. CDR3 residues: CASSPHEPNYGYTF. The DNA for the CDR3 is TGTGCCAGCAGCCCCCACGAGCCTAACTATGGCTACACCTTC.

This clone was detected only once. The CDR3 nucleotides are TGTGCCAGCAGCCAAGTAAGCGGGGGGGTGAATGAGCAGTTCTTC. This encodes CASSQVSGGVNEQFF. The rearrangement joins TRBV3-1 (or the pseudogene TRBV3-2) to TRBJ2-1; TRBD2 aligns across 10 bases. CDR3 length equals 15 residues. V lost 1 base and J lost 7; bases outside the gene matches: 4. Germline V gene lookup returns CDR1 LGHDT and CDR2 YNNKEL (reference sequence).

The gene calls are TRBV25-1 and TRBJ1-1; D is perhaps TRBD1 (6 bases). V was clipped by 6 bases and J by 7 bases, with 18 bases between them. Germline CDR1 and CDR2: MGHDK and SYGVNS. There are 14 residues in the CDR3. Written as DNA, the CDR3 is TGTGCCAGCAGGCCAACAGGGATGTATGGTGAAGCTTTCTTT. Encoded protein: CASRPTGMYGEAFF.

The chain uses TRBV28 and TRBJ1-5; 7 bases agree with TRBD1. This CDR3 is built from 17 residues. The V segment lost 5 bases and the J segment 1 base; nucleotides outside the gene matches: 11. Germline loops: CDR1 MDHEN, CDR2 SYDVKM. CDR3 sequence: CASSGSGGSLSNQPQHF. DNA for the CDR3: TGTGCCAGCAGTGGTTCAGGGGGGAGTTTGAGCAATCAGCCCCAGCATTTT.